This T cell receptor (beta chain) was observed in a study of cytomegalovirus exposure and HLA in healthy donors. Study findings and constraints: Published work reported that the classifier diagnosed cytomegalovirus status with high specificity and sensitivity.

V was trimmed by 2 bases and J by 4 bases, leaving 12 bases between them. CDR3 size: 15 residues. Germline-derived CDR1 and CDR2 are SGHTA and FQGNSA. Note on this clone: Its cognate antigen is unknown.

60 Vbeta and 13 Jbeta primers were used in PCR. Clones were read by immunoSEQ multiplex PCR, and TCRdb kept only the in-frame ones, dropping some. This sample carries around 140,000 clones, with 0.96% going to the ten biggest clones. The sequence was obtained from a male donor in good health and CMV-seronegative. The sequenced material came from PBMCs. The chain is built from TRBV7-2 and TRBJ1-5, with no clear D. CDR3 residues: CASSLYAVPNQPQHF. DNA for the CDR3: TGTGCCAGCAGCTTATATGCAGTGCCAAATCAGCCCCAGCATTTT.